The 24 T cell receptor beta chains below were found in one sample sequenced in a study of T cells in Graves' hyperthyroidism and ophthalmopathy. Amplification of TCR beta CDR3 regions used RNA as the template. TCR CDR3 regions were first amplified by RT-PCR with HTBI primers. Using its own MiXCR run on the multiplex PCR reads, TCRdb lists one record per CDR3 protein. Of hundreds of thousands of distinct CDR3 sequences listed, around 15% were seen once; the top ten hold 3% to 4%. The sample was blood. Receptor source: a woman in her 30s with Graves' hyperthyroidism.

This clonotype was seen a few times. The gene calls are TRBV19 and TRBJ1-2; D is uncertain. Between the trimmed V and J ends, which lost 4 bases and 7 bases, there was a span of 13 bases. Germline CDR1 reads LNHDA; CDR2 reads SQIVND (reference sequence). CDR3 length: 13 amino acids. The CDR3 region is CASSRNSASGYTF. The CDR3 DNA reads TGTGCCAGTAGTAGAAACTCGGCCAGTGGCTACACCTTC. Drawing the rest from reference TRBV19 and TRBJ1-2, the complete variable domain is DGGITQSPKYLFRKEGQNVTLSCEQNLNHDAMYWYRQDPGQGLRLIYYSQIVNDFQKGDIAEGYSVSREKKESFPLTVTSAQKNPTAFYLCASSRNSASGYTFGSGTRLTVV.

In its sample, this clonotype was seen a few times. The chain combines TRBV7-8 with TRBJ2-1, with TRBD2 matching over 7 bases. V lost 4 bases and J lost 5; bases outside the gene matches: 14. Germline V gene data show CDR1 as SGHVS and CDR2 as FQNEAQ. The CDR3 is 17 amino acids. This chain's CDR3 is CASSSRRGERLNNEQFF. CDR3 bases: TGTGCCAGCAGCTCGCGTCGGGGGGAGAGGCTGAACAATGAGCAGTTCTTC.

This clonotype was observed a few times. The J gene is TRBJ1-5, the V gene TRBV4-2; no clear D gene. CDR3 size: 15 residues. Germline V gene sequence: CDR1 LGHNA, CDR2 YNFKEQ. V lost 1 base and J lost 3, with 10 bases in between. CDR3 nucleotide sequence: TGTGCCAGCAGCCAAGGGCACGTGCTCAATCAGCCCCAGCATTTT. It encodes CASSQGHVLNQPQHF.

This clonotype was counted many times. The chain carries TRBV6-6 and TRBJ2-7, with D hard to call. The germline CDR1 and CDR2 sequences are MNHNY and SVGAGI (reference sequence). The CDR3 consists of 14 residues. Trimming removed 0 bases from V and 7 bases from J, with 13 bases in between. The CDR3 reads CASSYSLNNREQYF. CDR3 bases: TGTGCCAGCAGTTACTCGCTCAACAATCGGGAGCAGTACTTC.

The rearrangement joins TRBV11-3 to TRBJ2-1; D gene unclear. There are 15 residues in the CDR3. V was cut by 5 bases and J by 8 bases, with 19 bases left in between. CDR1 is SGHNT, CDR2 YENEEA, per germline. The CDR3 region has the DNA TGTGCCAGCAGCCCAGGAATCAAAGAACTGGATGAGCAGTTCTTC. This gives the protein CASSPGIKELDEQFF.

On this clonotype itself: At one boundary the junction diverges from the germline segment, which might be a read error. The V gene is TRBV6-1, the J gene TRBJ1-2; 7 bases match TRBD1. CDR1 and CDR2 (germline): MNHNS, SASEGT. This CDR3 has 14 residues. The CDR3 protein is CASRPDRADDGNTF. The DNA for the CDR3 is TGTGCCAGCAGACCCGACAGGGCCGATGATGGCAACACCTTC.

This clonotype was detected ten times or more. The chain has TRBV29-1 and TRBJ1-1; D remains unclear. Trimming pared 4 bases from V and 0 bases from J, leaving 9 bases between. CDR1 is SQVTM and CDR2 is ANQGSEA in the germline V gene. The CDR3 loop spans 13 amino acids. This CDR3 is CSVVSSMNTEAFF. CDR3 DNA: TGCAGCGTTGTAAGCAGTATGAACACTGAAGCTTTCTTT.

The CDR3, as DNA: TGTGCCAGCAGCTTACAAGGGGTTGGAAACACCATATATTTT. Residues: CASSLQGVGNTIYF. This sequence joins TRBV7-9 and TRBJ1-3, with D possibly matching TRBD1 (5 bases). V was cut by 2 bases and J by 3 bases, with 8 bases left in between. The germline gives CDR1 SEHNR, CDR2 FQNEAQ (reference sequence). The CDR3 spans 14 residues.

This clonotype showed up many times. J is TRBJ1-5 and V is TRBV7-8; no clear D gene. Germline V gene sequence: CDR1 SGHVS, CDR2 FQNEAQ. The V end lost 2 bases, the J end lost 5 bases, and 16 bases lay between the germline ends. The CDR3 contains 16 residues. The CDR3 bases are TGTGCCAGCAGCTTAATCCGGGGTCCGAGCGATCAGCCCCAGCATTTT. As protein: CASSLIRGPSDQPQHF.

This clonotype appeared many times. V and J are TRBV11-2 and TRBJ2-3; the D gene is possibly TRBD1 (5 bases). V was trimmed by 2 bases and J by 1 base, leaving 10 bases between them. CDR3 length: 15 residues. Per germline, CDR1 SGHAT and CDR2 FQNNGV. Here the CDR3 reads CASSLLGRGTDTQYF. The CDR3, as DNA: TGTGCCAGCAGCTTACTGGGGCGCGGCACAGATACGCAGTATTTT. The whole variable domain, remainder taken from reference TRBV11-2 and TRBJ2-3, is EAGVAQSPRYKIIEKRQSVAFWCNPISGHATLYWYQQILGQGPKLLIQFQNNGVVDDSQLPKDRFSAERLKGVDSTLKIQPAKLEDSAVYLCASSLLGRGTDTQYFGPGTRLTVL.

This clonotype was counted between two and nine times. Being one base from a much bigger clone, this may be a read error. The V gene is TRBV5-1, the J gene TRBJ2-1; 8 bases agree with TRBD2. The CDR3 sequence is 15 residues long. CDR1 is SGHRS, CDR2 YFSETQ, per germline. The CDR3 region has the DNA TGCGCCAGCAGCTTGTGGGGGACTAGTAACAATGAGCAGTCCTTC. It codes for CASSLWGTSNNEQSF.

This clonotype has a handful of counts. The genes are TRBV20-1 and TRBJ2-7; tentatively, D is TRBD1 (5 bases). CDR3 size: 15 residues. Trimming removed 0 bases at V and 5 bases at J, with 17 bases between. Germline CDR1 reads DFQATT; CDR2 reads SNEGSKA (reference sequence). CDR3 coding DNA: TGCAGTGCTAGAGATTATTCGGCCAGGGCCGACGAGCAGTACTTC. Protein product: CSARDYSARADEQYF.

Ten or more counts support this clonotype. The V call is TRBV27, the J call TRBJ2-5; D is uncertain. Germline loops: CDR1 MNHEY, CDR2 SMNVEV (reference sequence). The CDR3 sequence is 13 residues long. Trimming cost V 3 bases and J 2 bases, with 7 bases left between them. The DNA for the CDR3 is TGTGCCAGCAGTTTTTCCGGGCAAGAGACCCAGTACTTC. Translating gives CASSFSGQETQYF.

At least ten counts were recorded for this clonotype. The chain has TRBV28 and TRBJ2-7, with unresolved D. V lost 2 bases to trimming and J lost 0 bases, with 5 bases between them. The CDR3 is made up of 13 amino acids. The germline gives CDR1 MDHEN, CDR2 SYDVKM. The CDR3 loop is CASSLIPSYEQYF. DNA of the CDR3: TGTGCCAGCAGTTTAATACCCTCCTACGAGCAGTACTTC.

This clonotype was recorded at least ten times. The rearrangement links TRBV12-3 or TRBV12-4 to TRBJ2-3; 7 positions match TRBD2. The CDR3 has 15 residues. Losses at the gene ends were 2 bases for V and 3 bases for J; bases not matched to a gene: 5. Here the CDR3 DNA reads TGTGCCAGCAGTTTAACGACTAGCTATACAGATACGCAGTATTTT. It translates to CASSLTTSYTDTQYF.

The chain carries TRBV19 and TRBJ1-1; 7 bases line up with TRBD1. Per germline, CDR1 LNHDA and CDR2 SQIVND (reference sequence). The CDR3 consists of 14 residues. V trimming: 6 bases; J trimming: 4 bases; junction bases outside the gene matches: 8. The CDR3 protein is CASSLGQVFTEAFF. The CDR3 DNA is TGTGCCAGTAGCCTCGGACAGGTGTTCACTGAAGCTTTCTTT. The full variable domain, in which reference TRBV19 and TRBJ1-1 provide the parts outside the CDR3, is DGGITQSPKYLFRKEGQNVTLSCEQNLNHDAMYWYRQDPGQGLRLIYYSQIVNDFQKGDIAEGYSVSREKKESFPLTVTSAQKNPTAFYLCASSLGQVFTEAFFGQGTRLTVV.

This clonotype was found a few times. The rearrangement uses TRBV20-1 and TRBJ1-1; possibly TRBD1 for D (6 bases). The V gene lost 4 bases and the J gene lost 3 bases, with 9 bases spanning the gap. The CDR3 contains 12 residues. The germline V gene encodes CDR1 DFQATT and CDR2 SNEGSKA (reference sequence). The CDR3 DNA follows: TGCAGTGCTAAGGGGGGAGACACTGAAGCTTTCTTT. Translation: CSAKGGDTEAFF.

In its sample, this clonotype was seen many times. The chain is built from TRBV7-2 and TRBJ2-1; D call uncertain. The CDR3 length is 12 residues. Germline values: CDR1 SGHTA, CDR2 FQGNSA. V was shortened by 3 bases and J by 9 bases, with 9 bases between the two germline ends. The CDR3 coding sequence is TGTGCCAGCAGCTTGGTTCGTAGTGAGCAGTTCTTC. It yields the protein CASSLVRSEQFF.

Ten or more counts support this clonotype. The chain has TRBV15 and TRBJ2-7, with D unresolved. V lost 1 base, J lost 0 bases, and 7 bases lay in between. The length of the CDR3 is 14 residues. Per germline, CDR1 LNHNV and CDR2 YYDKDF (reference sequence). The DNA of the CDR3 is TGTGCCACCAGCAGAGTCGGGCCCTCCTACGAGCAGTACTTC. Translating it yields CATSRVGPSYEQYF.

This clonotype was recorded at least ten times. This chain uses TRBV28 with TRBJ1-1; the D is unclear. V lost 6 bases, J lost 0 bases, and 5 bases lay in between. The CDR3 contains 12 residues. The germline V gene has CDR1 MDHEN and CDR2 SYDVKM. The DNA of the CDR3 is TGTGCCAGCAGGGAACTGAACACTGAAGCTTTCTTT. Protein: CASRELNTEAFF.

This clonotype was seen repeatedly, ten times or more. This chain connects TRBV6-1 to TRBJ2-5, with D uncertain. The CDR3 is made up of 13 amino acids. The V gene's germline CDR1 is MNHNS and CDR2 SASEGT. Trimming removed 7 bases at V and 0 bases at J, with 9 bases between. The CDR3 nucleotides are TGTGCCAGCACCCGGACGTACCAAGAGACCCAGTACTTC. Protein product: CASTRTYQETQYF.

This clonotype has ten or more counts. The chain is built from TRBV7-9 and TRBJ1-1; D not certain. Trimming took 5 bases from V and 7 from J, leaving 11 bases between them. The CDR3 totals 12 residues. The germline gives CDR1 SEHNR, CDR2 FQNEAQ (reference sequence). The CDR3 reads CASSPWAVEAFF. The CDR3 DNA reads TGTGCCAGCAGCCCTTGGGCAGTTGAAGCTTTCTTT. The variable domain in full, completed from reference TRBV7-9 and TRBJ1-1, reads DTGVSQNPRHKITKRGQNVTFRCDPISEHNRLYWYRQTLGQGPEFLTYFQNEAQLEKSRLLSDRFSAERPKGSFSTLEIQRTEQGDSAMYLCASSPWAVEAFFGQGTRLTVV.

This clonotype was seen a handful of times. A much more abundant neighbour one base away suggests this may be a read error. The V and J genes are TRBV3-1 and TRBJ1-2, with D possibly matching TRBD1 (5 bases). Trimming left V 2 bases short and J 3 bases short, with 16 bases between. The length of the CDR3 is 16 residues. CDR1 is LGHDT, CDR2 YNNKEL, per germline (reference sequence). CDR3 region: CASSQSWLGVDYGYTF. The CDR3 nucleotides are TGTGCCAGCAGCCAATCCTGGTTGGGGGTCGACTATGGCTACACCTTC. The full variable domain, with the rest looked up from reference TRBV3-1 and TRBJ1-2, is DTAVSQTPKYLVTQMGNDKSIKCEQNLGHDTMYWYKQDSKKFLKIMFSYNNKELIINETVPNRFSPKSPDKAHLNLHINSLELGDSAVYFCASSQSWLGVDYGYTFGSGTRLTVV.

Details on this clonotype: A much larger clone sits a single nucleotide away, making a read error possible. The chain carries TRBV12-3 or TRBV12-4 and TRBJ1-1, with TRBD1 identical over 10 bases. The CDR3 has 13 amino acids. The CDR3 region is CTSRQGAGTEAFF. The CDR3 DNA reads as TGTACCAGCAGACAGGGGGCTGGCACTGAAGCTTTCTTT.